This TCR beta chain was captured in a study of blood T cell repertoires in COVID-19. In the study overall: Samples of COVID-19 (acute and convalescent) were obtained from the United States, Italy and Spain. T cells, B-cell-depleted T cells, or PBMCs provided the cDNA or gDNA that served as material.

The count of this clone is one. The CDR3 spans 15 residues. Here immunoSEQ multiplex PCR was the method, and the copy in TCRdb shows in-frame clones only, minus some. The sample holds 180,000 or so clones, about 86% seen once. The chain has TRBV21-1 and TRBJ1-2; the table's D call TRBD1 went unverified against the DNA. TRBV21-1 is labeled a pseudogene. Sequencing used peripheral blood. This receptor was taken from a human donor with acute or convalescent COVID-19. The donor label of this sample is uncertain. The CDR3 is CASSPRQGDWYGYTF. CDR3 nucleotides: TGTGCCAGCAGCCCACGACAGGGGGATTGGTATGGCTACACCTTC.